A selection of T cell receptor beta chains follows, all from one sample in a study of PD-L1 blockade in urothelial cancer. The table came from immunoSEQ multiplex PCR; TCRdb's copy has only in-frame clones and leaves some out. Of about 22,000 clones listed, 90% were seen once; the top ten hold 15% to 20%. This sample comprised PBMCs, obtained around atezolizumab (anti-PD-L1) treatment. These receptors were obtained from a woman between 55 and 75 years old with urothelial cancer. The CDR3 runs from the conserved cysteine through the conserved F or W. D genes are given only for firm matches. For some rows the clone size is stated as once, few or many, or as a class when expanded; others skip it.

clone size,D gene,J gene,CDR3 length,V gene,CDR3 protein,CDR3 DNA
.,.,TRBJ1-5,14,TRBV21-1,CASSKGTVHQPQHF,TGTGCCAGCAGCAAGGGGACAGTCCATCAGCCCCAGCATTTT
.,.,TRBJ2-5,13,TRBV7-9,CASSFEFQETQYF,TGTGCCAGCAGCTTCGAGTTCCAAGAGACCCAGTACTTC
.,TRBD2,TRBJ2-7,17,TRBV7-7,CASSTQTSGRAVYEQYF,TGTGCCAGCAGCACGCAGACTAGCGGGAGGGCCGTCTACGAGCAGTACTTC
.,TRBD1,TRBJ2-7,16,TRBV4-1,CASSQVLGQGIYEQYF,TGCGCCAGCAGCCAAGTTCTGGGACAGGGGATTTACGAGCAGTACTTC
few,TRBD1,TRBJ2-7,15,TRBV19,CASSIGQGRPYEQYF,TGTGCCAGTAGTATAGGACAGGGAAGACCCTACGAGCAGTACTTC
.,TRBD2,TRBJ2-7,15,TRBV28,CASSFGLAATYEQYF,TGTGCCAGCAGTTTCGGGCTAGCGGCTACCTACGAGCAGTACTTC
.,TRBD1,TRBJ1-5,14,TRBV6-1,CASNTGAGNQPQHF,TGTGCCAGCAATACAGGGGCGGGCAATCAGCCCCAGCATTTT
once,.,TRBJ2-7,15,TRBV11-3,CASSLGGSSSYEQYF,TGTGCCAGCAGCTTAGGGGGCTCGAGCTCCTACGAGCAGTACTTC
.,TRBD2,TRBJ2-7,14,TRBV6-1,CASSLLAGEYEQYF,TGTGCCAGCAGCCTACTAGCGGGAGAGTACGAGCAGTACTTC
.,TRBD1,TRBJ1-2,12,TRBV29-1,CSVGTGESGYTF,TGCAGCGTTGGGACAGGGGAGAGTGGCTACACCTTC
.,TRBD1,TRBJ2-5,17,TRBV11-1,CASSLGRGQGHQETQYF,TGTGCCAGCAGCTTAGGAAGGGGGCAGGGACACCAAGAGACCCAGTACTTC